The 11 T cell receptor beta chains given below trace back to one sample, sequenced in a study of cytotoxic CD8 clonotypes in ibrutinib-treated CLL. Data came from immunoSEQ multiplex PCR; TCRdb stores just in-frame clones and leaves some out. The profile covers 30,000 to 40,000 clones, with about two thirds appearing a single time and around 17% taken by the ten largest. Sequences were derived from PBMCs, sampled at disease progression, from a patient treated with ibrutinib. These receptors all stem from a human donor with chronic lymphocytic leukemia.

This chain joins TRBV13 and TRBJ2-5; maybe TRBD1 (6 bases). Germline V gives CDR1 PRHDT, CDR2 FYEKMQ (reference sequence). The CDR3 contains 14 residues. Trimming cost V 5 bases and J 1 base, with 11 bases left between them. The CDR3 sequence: CASSPRGSQETQYF. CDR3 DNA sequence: TGTGCCAGCAGCCCGAGGGGGTCCCAAGAGACCCAGTACTTC.

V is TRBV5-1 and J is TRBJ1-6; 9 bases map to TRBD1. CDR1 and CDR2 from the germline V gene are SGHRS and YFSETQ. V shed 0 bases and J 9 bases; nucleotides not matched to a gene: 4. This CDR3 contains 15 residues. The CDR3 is CASSLAGTGSSPLHF. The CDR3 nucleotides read TGCGCCAGCAGCTTGGCCGGGACAGGGTCTTCACCCCTCCACTTT.

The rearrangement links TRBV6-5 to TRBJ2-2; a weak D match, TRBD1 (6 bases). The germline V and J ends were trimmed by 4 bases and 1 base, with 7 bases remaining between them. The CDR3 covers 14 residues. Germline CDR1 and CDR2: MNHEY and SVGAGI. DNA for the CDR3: TGTGCCAGCAGTTCAGGGGTGAACACCGGGGAGCTGTTTTTT. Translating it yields CASSSGVNTGELFF.

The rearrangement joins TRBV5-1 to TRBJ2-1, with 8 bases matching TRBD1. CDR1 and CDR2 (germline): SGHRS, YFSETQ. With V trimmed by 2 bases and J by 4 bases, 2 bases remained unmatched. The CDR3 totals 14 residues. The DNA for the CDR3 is TGCGCCAGCAGCTTTGGGACAGGTTACAATGAGCAGTTCTTC. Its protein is CASSFGTGYNEQFF.

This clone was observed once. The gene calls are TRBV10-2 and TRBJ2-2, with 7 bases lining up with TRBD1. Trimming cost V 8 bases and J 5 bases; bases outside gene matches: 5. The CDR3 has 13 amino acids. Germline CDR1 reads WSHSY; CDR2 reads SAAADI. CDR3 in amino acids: CASLTGQTGELFF. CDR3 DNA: TGCGCCAGCTTGACAGGGCAGACCGGGGAGCTGTTTTTT.

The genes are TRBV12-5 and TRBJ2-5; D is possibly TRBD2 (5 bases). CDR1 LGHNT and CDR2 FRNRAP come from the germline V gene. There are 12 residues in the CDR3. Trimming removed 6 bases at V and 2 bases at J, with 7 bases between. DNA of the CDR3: TGTGCTAGTGGCGGACTGCAAGAGACCCAGTACTTC. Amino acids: CASGGLQETQYF. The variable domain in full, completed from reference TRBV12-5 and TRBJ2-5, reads DARVTQTPRHKVTEMGQEVTMRCQPILGHNTVFWYRQTMMQGLELLAYFRNRAPLDDSGMPKDRFSAEMPDATLATLKIQPSEPRDSAVYFCASGGLQETQYFGPGTRLLVL.

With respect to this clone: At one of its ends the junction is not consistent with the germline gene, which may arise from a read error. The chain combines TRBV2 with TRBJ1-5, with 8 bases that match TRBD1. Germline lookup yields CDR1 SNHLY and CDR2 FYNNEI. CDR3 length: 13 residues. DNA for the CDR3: TGTGCCAGCATTGAACAGGGGGGTCAGCCCCAGCATTTT. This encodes CASIEQGGQPQHF. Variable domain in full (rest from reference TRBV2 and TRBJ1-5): EPEVTQTPSHQVTQMGQEVILRCVPISNHLYFYWYRQILGQKVEFLVSFYNNEISEKSEIFDDQFSVERPDGSNFTLKIRSTKLEDSAMYFCASIEQGGQPQHFGDGTRLSIL.

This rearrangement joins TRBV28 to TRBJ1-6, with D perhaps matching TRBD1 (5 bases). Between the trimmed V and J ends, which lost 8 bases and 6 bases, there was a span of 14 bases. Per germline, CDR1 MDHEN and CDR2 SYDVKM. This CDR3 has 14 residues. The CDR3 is CASCGGRGNSPLHF. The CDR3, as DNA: TGTGCCAGCTGTGGGGGAAGAGGTAATTCACCCCTCCACTTT.

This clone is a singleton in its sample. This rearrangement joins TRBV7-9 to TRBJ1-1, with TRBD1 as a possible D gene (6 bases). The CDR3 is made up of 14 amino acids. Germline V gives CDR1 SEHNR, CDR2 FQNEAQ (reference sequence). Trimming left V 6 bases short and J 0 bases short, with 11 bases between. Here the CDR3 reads CASRRGDMNTEAFF. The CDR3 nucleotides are TGTGCCAGCAGGAGGGGGGATATGAACACTGAAGCTTTCTTT. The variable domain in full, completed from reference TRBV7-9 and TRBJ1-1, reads DTGVSQNPRHKITKRGQNVTFRCDPISEHNRLYWYRQTLGQGPEFLTYFQNEAQLEKSRLLSDRFSAERPKGSFSTLEIQRTEQGDSAMYLCASRRGDMNTEAFFGQGTRLTVV.

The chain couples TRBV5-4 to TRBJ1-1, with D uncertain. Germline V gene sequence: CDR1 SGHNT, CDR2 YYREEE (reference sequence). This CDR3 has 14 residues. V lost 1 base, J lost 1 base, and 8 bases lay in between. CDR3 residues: CASSLTVANTEAFF. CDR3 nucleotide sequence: TGTGCCAGCAGCTTGACAGTCGCGAACACTGAAGCTTTCTTT.

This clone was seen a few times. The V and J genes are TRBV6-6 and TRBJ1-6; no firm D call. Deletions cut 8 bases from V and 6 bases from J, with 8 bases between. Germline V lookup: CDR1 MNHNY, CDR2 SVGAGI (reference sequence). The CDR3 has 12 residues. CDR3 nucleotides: TGTGCCAGCGGCTTGGGTAATTCACCCCTCCACTTT. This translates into CASGLGNSPLHF.